This record looks at one TCR beta chain sequence and its context. This entry comes from a study of cytomegalovirus exposure and HLA in healthy donors. Germline CDR1 is SQVTM and CDR2 is ANQGSEA. With V trimmed by 4 bases and J by 4 bases, 4 bases remained unmatched. The CDR3 covers 13 residues. PCR was performed using 60 Vbeta and 13 Jbeta primers. Produced via immunoSEQ multiplex PCR; TCRdb's table is partial and in-frame only. The profile shows 100,000 to 150,000 clones, 70% to 80% of them singletons. This clonotype originated in a man aged 30 to 39 in good health and CMV-seronegative. Sequencing was performed on PBMCs. The J gene is TRBJ2-3, the V gene TRBV29-1; 8 bases fit TRBD1. DNA of the CDR3: TGCAGCGTTGGACAGGGGCAAGCAGATACGCAGTATTTT. Translated, it gives CSVGQGQADTQYF.